The subject of this entry is one T cell receptor beta chain. These data are taken from a study of blood T cell repertoires in COVID-19. In the original analysis: Researchers report that nucleated cell counts were estimated from reference gene primer amplification. TCRdb's copy holds only in-frame clones and misses some; the assay was immunoSEQ multiplex PCR. The DNA gave D and trimming, while V, J and clone size come from that table. The table lists about 250,000 clones, roughly 88% of them singletons, with 1.2% to 1.5% in the top ten. The sample was peripheral blood. The receptor's source is a man older than 75 with acute or convalescent COVID-19.

The CDR3 DNA reads as TGTGCCAGCAGTGAAGTGGACAGGAACTATGGCTACACCTTC. As protein: CASSEVDRNYGYTF. This chain uses TRBV6-1 with TRBJ1-2; 7 bases are a match to TRBD1. V dropped 1 base and J dropped 2; count of bases not matched to a gene: 1. The CDR3 extends over 14 amino acids. The germline V gene encodes CDR1 MNHNS and CDR2 SASEGT.